Listed here are 21 T cell receptor beta chains from one sample, sequenced in a study of chemoradiotherapy in HPV16-positive cancers. The data were produced by immunoSEQ multiplex PCR, yet TCRdb's version contains in-frame clones alone and is incomplete. The sample has fewer than 30,000 clones; roughly 94% are singletons. Sampling was done from a patient who underwent chemoradiotherapy. Source of these receptors: a human donor with HPV-associated anogenital cancer.

The rearrangement links TRBV2 to TRBJ1-2; possibly TRBD1 for D (6 bases). Germline loops: CDR1 SNHLY, CDR2 FYNNEI. This CDR3 has 15 amino acids. Trimming took off 5 bases at V and 1 base at J, with 14 bases between the two ends. This CDR3 is CASSQGQGVNYGYTF. CDR3 DNA sequence: TGTGCCAGCAGTCAGGGGCAAGGGGTTAACTATGGCTACACCTTC.

The chain is built from TRBV5-1 and TRBJ1-2, with D perhaps TRBD1 (6 bases). The CDR3 is 15 amino acids. Germline assignment: CDR1 SGHRS and CDR2 YFSETQ. With 3 bases removed from V and 3 bases from J, the gap between germline ends came to 15 bases. The CDR3: CASSSGGGQYYGYTF. In DNA, the CDR3 is TGCGCCAGCAGCTCAGGCGGGGGGCAATACTATGGCTACACCTTC.

The sample holds one count of this clone. This chain joins TRBV9 and TRBJ1-1; D is perhaps TRBD1 (5 bases). This CDR3 is built from 13 residues. CDR1 and CDR2 from the germline V gene are SGDLS and YYNGEE. V lost 4 bases and J lost 5, with 12 bases in between. The CDR3 DNA follows: TGTGCCAGCAGCAATGGGGGGTTTACTGAAGCTTTCTTT. Residues: CASSNGGFTEAFF.

J is TRBJ1-3 and V is TRBV9, with a tentative D call TRBD1 (6 bases). Germline V lookup: CDR1 SGDLS, CDR2 YYNGEE. The V end was cut by 3 bases, the J end by 4 bases, with 11 bases between. The CDR3 sequence is 14 residues long. The DNA of the CDR3 is TGTGCCAGCAGCGAATGGACAGAAGGAAACACCATATATTTT. Translated: CASSEWTEGNTIYF.

The rearrangement uses TRBV20-1 and TRBJ2-1; no clear D. The germline V and J ends were trimmed by 2 bases and 4 bases, with 0 bases remaining between them. Germline CDR1 is DFQATT and CDR2 is SNEGSKA (reference sequence). This CDR3 is 10 amino acids long. The CDR3 DNA follows: TGCAGTGCTAGATACAATGAGCAGTTCTTC. It specifies CSARYNEQFF.

V and J are TRBV4-1 and TRBJ2-2, with D perhaps matching TRBD1 (6 bases). Germline values: CDR1 MGHRA, CDR2 YSYEKL. This CDR3 has 17 amino acids. The V gene lost 1 base and the J gene lost 1 base, with 13 bases spanning the gap. The CDR3 here is CASSQVFGQRNTGELFF. The CDR3 DNA reads as TGCGCCAGCAGCCAAGTCTTCGGACAGAGGAACACCGGGGAGCTGTTTTTT.

V is TRBV12-5 and J is TRBJ1-1; D not resolved. Looked up from germline, CDR1 is LGHNT and CDR2 is FRNRAP. CDR3 length: 16 amino acids. The ends were cut back, 0 bases at V and 5 bases at J, with 16 bases in the middle. CDR3 in DNA: TGTGCTAGTGGTTTGGTCAGGCCGGGTTCTAGGACTGAAGCTTTCTTT. Its translation: CASGLVRPGSRTEAFF.

The sample holds one count of this clone. The rearrangement uses TRBV28 and TRBJ1-1; D not resolved. The V gene lost 6 bases and the J gene lost 1 base, with 21 bases spanning the gap. Germline-derived CDR1 and CDR2 are MDHEN and SYDVKM. The CDR3 extends over 17 amino acids. Written as DNA, the CDR3 is TGTGCCAGCAGAACGACCGGGATCCGAAAAGGGAACACTGAAGCTTTCTTT. Its protein product is CASRTTGIRKGNTEAFF.

V and J are TRBV28 and TRBJ1-2, with 7 bases fitting TRBD1. This CDR3 region has 14 residues. The ends lost 5 bases at V and 2 bases at J; junction bases unmatched: 5. The germline CDR1 and CDR2 sequences are MDHEN and SYDVKM. CDR3 loop: CASSQGVPNYGYTF. CDR3 DNA sequence: TGTGCCAGCAGTCAGGGGGTACCCAACTATGGCTACACCTTC.

The chain employs TRBV5-1 and TRBJ2-7; TRBD1 matches at 7 bases. Germline CDR1 reads SGHRS; CDR2 reads YFSETQ. V was clipped by 1 base and J by 5 bases; unmatched bases: 12. CDR3 length: 16 amino acids. The DNA for the CDR3 is TGCGCCAGCAGCTTGAGGGGGCAGGGGAAATACGACGAGCAGTACTTC. This encodes CASSLRGQGKYDEQYF.

The chain uses TRBV6-1 and TRBJ2-7, with D unclear. Trimming left V 2 bases short and J 3 bases short, with 2 bases between. The CDR3 extends over 11 amino acids. Germline CDR1 and CDR2: MNHNS and SASEGT. CDR3 sequence: CASSEYYEQYF. The DNA of the CDR3 is TGTGCCAGCAGTGAATACTACGAGCAGTACTTC.

This chain links TRBV7-9 with TRBJ2-5, with D possibly TRBD1 on 5 matching bases. Germline CDR1 and CDR2: SEHNR and FQNEAQ (reference sequence). V lost 5 bases and J lost 2, with 15 bases in between. The CDR3 runs 15 residues. In nucleotides, the CDR3 is TGTGCCAGCAGCGCGGACATTTCGATTCAAGAGACCCAGTACTTC. It codes for CASSADISIQETQYF.

This sequence joins TRBV25-1 and TRBJ2-1; TRBD1 is a possible D gene (5 bases). Germline lookup yields CDR1 MGHDK and CDR2 SYGVNS. This CDR3 has 15 amino acids. The V gene lost 4 bases and the J gene lost 0 bases, with 10 bases spanning the gap. DNA for the CDR3: TGTGCCAGCAGTGCAAGACAGAGCTCCTACAATGAGCAGTTCTTC. Amino acids: CASSARQSSYNEQFF.

The rearrangement uses TRBV29-1 and TRBJ2-2, with TRBD1 identical over 9 bases. The CDR3 is 14 residues long. Germline assignment: CDR1 SQVTM and CDR2 ANQGSEA. V lost 3 bases and J lost 4; bases outside the gene matches: 3. Written as DNA, the CDR3 is TGCAGCGTTGAGGAACAGGGGGCCACCGGGGAGCTGTTTTTT. Amino acids: CSVEEQGATGELFF.

The chain joins TRBV7-9 to TRBJ1-1, with D tentatively TRBD1 (5 bases). V shed 1 base and J shed 4 bases, with 7 bases lying between them. CDR1 is SEHNR, CDR2 FQNEAQ, per germline (reference sequence). The CDR3 sequence is 13 residues long. The CDR3 spells CASSLVGATEAFF. CDR3 coding DNA: TGTGCCAGCAGCTTAGTAGGGGCCACTGAAGCTTTCTTT.

The genes are TRBV7-9 and TRBJ1-5; maybe TRBD1 (5 bases). Between the trimmed V and J ends, which lost 7 bases and 7 bases, there was a span of 14 bases. CDR3 length: 13 residues. CDR1 is SEHNR and CDR2 is FQNEAQ in the germline V gene (reference sequence). CDR3 in DNA: TGTGCCAGCAACTCATTCGGGGACCAGCCCCAGCATTTT. This codes for CASNSFGDQPQHF.

The chain uses TRBV7-2 and TRBJ1-2; weak D call: TRBD1 (6 bases). Germline CDR1 SGHTA, CDR2 FQGNSA. V was pared by 5 bases and J by 0 bases, with 13 bases between. The CDR3 consists of 15 residues. In DNA form, the CDR3 reads TGTGCCAGCAGCCCCAAGGGGGGGGCTAACTATGGCTACACCTTC. Residues: CASSPKGGANYGYTF. Supplemented by reference TRBV7-2 and TRBJ1-2, the full variable domain reads GAGVSQSPSNKVTEKGKDVELRCDPISGHTALYWYRQSLGQGLEFLIYFQGNSAPDKSGLPSDRFSAERTGGSVSTLTIQRTQQEDSAVYLCASSPKGGANYGYTFGSGTRLTVV.

This chain connects TRBV10-3 to TRBJ2-7, with D tentatively TRBD1 (5 bases). V shed 10 bases and J shed 7 bases, with 23 bases lying between them. This CDR3 has 14 amino acids. Germline CDR1 and CDR2: ENHRY and SYGVKD. CDR3 in DNA: TGTGCCACCGAGACAGTCCTCGGTCCTGGTGAGCAGTACTTC. Its protein product is CATETVLGPGEQYF.

The V and J genes are TRBV7-2 and TRBJ2-3, with 7 bases lining up with TRBD2. V was pared by 3 bases and J by 0 bases, with 9 bases of the junction left unmatched. The CDR3 loop spans 17 amino acids. Per the germline V gene, CDR1 is SGHTA and CDR2 is FQGNSA. The CDR3 nucleotides read TGTGCCAGCAGCTTCGGACTAGGGGCACCTAGCACAGATACGCAGTATTTT. Its translation: CASSFGLGAPSTDTQYF.

This chain uses TRBV5-4 with TRBJ1-2, with 8 bases matching TRBD1. Looked up from germline, CDR1 is SGHNT and CDR2 is YYREEE (reference sequence). This CDR3 spans 14 amino acids. V dropped 5 bases and J dropped 4; count of bases not matched to a gene: 7. The CDR3 loop is CASRNGQGPYGYTF. The CDR3 DNA reads as TGTGCCAGCAGGAATGGACAGGGTCCCTATGGCTACACCTTC.

V and J are TRBV7-2 and TRBJ1-1; 10 nucleotides match TRBD1. Losses at the gene ends were 5 bases for V and 4 bases for J; bases not matched to a gene: 4. This CDR3 is 14 amino acids long. Germline CDR1 reads SGHTA; CDR2 reads FQGNSA. The CDR3 sequence: CASSPRTGGTEAFF. CDR3 DNA: TGTGCCAGCAGCCCTAGGACAGGGGGCACTGAAGCTTTCTTT.